This TCR beta chain was captured in a study of response to subunit inactivated influenza vaccine. Overall study results and limits: There was a suggestion from the authors that each seasonal influenza vaccination recruits few new T cells.

V shed 1 base, J shed 3 bases, and the junction held 6 bases outside the gene matches. This CDR3 contains 15 residues. Germline V CDR1 and CDR2: SGHTA, FQGNSA. A single record per CDR3 protein comes from TCRdb applying MiXCR to the RT-PCR reads. The sample carries roughly 570,000 distinct CDR3 sequences, 10% to 15% recorded once. This clonotype was recorded many times. Its antigen is undetermined. The sequencing here drew on PBMCs from blood, taken roughly 48 days after vaccination. The sequence was collected from a man aged 50-59 years who received an inactivated influenza vaccine. The rearrangement uses TRBV7-2 and TRBJ2-7; 7 bases map to TRBD2. The CDR3 loop reads CASSLGSSGYYEQYF. In nucleotides, the CDR3 is TGTGCCAGCAGCTTAGGTTCTAGCGGTTACTACGAGCAGTACTTC.